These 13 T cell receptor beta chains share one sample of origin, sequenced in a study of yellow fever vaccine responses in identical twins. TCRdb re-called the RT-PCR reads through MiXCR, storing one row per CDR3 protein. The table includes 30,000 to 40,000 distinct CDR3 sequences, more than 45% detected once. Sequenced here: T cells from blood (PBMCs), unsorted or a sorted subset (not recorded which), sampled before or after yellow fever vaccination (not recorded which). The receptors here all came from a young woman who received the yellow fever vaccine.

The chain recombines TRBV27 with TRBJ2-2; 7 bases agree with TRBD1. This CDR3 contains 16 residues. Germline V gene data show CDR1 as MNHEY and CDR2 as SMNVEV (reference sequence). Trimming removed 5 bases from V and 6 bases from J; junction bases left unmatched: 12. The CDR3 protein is CASSPLRGRGAGELFF. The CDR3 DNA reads TGTGCCAGCAGTCCCCTGAGGGGGCGAGGTGCCGGGGAGCTGTTTTTT.

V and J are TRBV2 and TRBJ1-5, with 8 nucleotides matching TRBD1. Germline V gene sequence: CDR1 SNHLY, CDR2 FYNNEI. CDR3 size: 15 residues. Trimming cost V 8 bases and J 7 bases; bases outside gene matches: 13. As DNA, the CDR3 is TGTGCCAGCGGCCCGGGACAGGCCTCAAACCAGCCCCAGCATTTT. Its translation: CASGPGQASNQPQHF.

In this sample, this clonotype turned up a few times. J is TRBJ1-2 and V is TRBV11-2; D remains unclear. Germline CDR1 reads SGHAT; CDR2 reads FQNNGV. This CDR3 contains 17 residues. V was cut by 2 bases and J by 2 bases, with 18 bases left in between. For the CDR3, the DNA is TGTGCCAGCAGCTTACATGGACCCGGGGAGAGGAACTATGGCTACACCTTC. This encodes CASSLHGPGERNYGYTF.

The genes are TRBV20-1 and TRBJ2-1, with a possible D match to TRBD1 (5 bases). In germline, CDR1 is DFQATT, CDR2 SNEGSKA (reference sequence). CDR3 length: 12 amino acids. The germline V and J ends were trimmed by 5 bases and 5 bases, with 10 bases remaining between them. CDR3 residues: CSASRQNNEQFF. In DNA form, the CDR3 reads TGCAGTGCTTCACGACAGAACAATGAGCAGTTCTTC.

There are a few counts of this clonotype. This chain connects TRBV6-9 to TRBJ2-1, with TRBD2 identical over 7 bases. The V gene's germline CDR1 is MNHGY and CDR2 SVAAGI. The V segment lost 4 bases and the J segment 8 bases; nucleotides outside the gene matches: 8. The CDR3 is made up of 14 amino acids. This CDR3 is CASSSGGSLDEQFF. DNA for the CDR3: TGTGCCAGCAGTTCCGGCGGGAGCTTAGATGAGCAGTTCTTC.

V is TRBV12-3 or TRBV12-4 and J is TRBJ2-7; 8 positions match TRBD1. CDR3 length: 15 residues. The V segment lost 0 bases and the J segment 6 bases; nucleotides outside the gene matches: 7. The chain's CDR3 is CASSLAPGGALEQYF. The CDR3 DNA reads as TGTGCCAGCAGTTTAGCCCCAGGGGGCGCTCTCGAGCAGTACTTC.

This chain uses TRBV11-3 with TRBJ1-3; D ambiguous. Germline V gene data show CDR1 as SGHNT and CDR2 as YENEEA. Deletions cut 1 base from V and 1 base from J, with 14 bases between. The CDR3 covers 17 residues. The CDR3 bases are TGTGCCAGCAGCTTAGCCCGATCCCGGGTGTCTGGAAACACCATATATTTT. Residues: CASSLARSRVSGNTIYF. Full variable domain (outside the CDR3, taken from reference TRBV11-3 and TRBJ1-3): EAGVVQSPRYKIIEKKQPVAFWCNPISGHNTLYWYLQNLGQGPELLIRYENEEAVDDSQLPKDRFSAERLKGVDSTLKIQPAELGDSAVYLCASSLARSRVSGNTIYFGEGSWLTVV.

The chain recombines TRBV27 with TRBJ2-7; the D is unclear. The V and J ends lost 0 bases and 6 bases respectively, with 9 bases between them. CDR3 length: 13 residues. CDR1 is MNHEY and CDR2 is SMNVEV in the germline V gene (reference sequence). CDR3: CASSLSGLSEQYF. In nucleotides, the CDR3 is TGTGCCAGCAGTTTATCCGGGTTAAGCGAGCAGTACTTC.

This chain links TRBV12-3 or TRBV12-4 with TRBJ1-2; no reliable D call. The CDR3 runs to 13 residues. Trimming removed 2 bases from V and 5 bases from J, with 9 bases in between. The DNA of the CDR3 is TGTGCCAGCAGTTTATCGTCCCTTTATGGCTACACCTTC. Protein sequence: CASSLSSLYGYTF.

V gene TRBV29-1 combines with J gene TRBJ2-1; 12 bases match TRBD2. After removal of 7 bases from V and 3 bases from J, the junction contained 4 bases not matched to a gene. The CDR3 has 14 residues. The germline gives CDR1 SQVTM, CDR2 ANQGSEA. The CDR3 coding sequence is TGCAGCGCCTGGGGACTAGCGGGCTACAATGAGCAGTTCTTC. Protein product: CSAWGLAGYNEQFF.

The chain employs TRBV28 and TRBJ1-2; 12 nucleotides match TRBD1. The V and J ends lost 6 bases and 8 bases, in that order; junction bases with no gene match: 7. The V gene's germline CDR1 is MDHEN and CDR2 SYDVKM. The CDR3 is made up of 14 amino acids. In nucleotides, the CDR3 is TGTGCCAGCAGCCCCGGGACAGGGGGCTTGGGCTACACCTTC. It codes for CASSPGTGGLGYTF.

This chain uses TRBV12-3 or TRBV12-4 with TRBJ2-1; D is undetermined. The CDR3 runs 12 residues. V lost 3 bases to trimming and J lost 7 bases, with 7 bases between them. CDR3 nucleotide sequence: TGTGCCAGCAGTTTTAATCGGAATGAGCAGTTCTTC. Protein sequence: CASSFNRNEQFF.

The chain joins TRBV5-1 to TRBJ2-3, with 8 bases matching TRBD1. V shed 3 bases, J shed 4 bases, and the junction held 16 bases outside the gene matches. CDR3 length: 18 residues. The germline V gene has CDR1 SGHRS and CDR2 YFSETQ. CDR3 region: CASSWTYSGGLFADTQYF. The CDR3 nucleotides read TGCGCCAGCAGCTGGACCTACTCAGGGGGCCTATTCGCAGATACGCAGTATTTT.